The 20 T cell receptor beta chains presented below share a single source sample, sequenced in a study of blood T cell repertoires in COVID-19. Profiling relied on immunoSEQ multiplex PCR, and the TCRdb table lists in-frame clones only, not all of them. The repertoire has roughly 120,000 clones, about 92% of them found once; the top ten carry about 4.6%. The specimen was peripheral blood. The receptors here all came from a man aged 55 to 70 with COVID-19, enrolled during active disease.

The rearrangement joins TRBV7-9 to TRBJ2-5; possibly TRBD1 for D (6 bases). V lost 5 bases, J lost 7 bases, and 20 bases lay in between. Germline V gene lookup returns CDR1 SEHNR and CDR2 FQNEAQ (reference sequence). The CDR3 consists of 15 residues. DNA of the CDR3: TGTGCCAGCAGCCCCAGTGGGGGCAGACGTGGGACCCAGTACTTC. It specifies CASSPSGGRRGTQYF.

The chain combines TRBV6-1 with TRBJ1-3; 8 positions agree with TRBD1. Per germline, CDR1 MNHNS and CDR2 SASEGT. V lost 3 bases, J lost 3 bases, and 4 bases stayed unmatched. The CDR3 covers 15 residues. In DNA form, the CDR3 reads TGTGCCAGCAGTGATACGACAGGGGTTGGAAACACCATATATTTT. Amino acids: CASSDTTGVGNTIYF.

This chain joins TRBV6-1 and TRBJ1-1, with 9 bases aligning to TRBD1. J was trimmed by 5 bases and V by 2 bases; bases with no gene match: 6. Germline CDR1 MNHNS, CDR2 SASEGT. The CDR3 runs 15 residues. As DNA, the CDR3 is TGTGCCAGCAGTGAATCTGAGACAGGGGGGACTGAAGCTTTCTTT. Amino acids: CASSESETGGTEAFF.

The J gene is TRBJ1-5, the V gene TRBV5-8, with D possibly TRBD1 on 6 matching bases. The CDR3 consists of 15 residues. CDR1 and CDR2 (germline): SGHTS, YDEGEE. Trimming stripped 4 bases from V and 5 bases from J, with 16 bases between. In nucleotides, the CDR3 is TGTGCCAGCAGCCCGCGTACAGGGCCTTATCAGCCCCAGCATTTT. It codes for CASSPRTGPYQPQHF.

The genes are TRBV30 and TRBJ2-7; D unclear. V lost 1 base, J lost 3 bases, and 16 bases lay in between. Germline V gives CDR1 GTSNPN, CDR2 SVGIG (reference sequence). The CDR3 loop spans 15 amino acids. As DNA, the CDR3 is TGTGCCTGGAGTGAAGCTACAGAAACTTACTACGAGCAGTACTTC. Its protein is CAWSEATETYYEQYF.

Regarding this clone: The identical CDR3 is also encoded by other nucleotide sequences in the sample. The chain carries TRBV5-1 and TRBJ1-5; D is unclear. The germline CDR1 and CDR2 sequences are SGHRS and YFSETQ. The CDR3 has 13 residues. Trimming took 4 bases from V and 4 from J, leaving 9 bases between them. CDR3 residues: CASSRTGNQPQHF. The CDR3 DNA reads TGCGCCAGCAGCCGGACGGGGAATCAGCCCCAGCATTTT.

V is TRBV9 and J is TRBJ2-1; 11 nucleotides align to TRBD2. V shed 5 bases and J 7 bases; nucleotides not matched to a gene: 11. In germline, CDR1 is SGDLS, CDR2 YYNGEE. This CDR3 is built from 16 residues. The CDR3 coding sequence is TGTGCCAGCAGTCCTCTGACTAGCGGGGCCTCGAATGAGCAGTTCTTC. Encoded protein: CASSPLTSGASNEQFF.

The rearrangement links TRBV6-6 to TRBJ2-2; 10 bases align to TRBD2. The V gene end was trimmed by 2 bases and the J gene end by 6 bases; junction bases not matched to a gene: 6. The CDR3 is 16 amino acids. The germline V gene has CDR1 MNHNY and CDR2 SVGAGI (reference sequence). The CDR3 DNA is TGTGCCAGCAGTTACGCCCCTAGCGGGAGAGCCGGGGAGCTGTTTTTT. Protein product: CASSYAPSGRAGELFF.

This chain connects TRBV15 to TRBJ2-2, with D hard to call. With 0 bases removed from V and 1 base from J, the gap between germline ends came to 3 bases. CDR3 size: 14 residues. Germline CDR1 is LNHNV and CDR2 is YYDKDF (reference sequence). The CDR3 sequence is CATSRDLNTGELFF. The CDR3 DNA reads as TGTGCCACCAGCAGAGATCTGAACACCGGGGAGCTGTTTTTT.

V is TRBV12-3 or TRBV12-4 and J is TRBJ2-7; possibly TRBD1 for D (6 bases). This CDR3 is 12 amino acids long. The V end was cut by 3 bases, the J end by 4 bases, with 7 bases between. The CDR3 DNA sequence: TGTGCCAGCAGTTTCGGACAGTACGAGCAGTACTTC. Protein product: CASSFGQYEQYF.

This clone showed up just once. The CDR3 protein is CSASPGSQETQYF. DNA of the CDR3: TGCAGTGCCTCGCCCGGGAGCCAAGAGACCCAGTACTTC. The chain couples TRBV29-1 to TRBJ2-5, with a possible D match to TRBD2 (6 bases). The CDR3 covers 13 residues. The germline V gene encodes CDR1 SQVTM and CDR2 ANQGSEA.

The chain joins TRBV24-1 to TRBJ2-5; 8 nucleotides match TRBD2. V was clipped by 3 bases and J by 5 bases; unmatched bases: 7. Per the germline V gene, CDR1 is KGHDR and CDR2 is SFDVKD. The CDR3 is 15 amino acids. The CDR3 DNA reads as TGTGCCACCAGTGATCCAGCGGGAGCTTTTGAGACCCAGTACTTC. This sequence encodes CATSDPAGAFETQYF.

This clone occurred many times. Other DNA sequences in this specimen translate into the identical CDR3. This chain joins TRBV2 and TRBJ2-2; D is perhaps TRBD1 (5 bases). Trimming stripped 7 bases from V and 1 base from J, with 10 bases between. Germline loops: CDR1 SNHLY, CDR2 FYNNEI. CDR3 length: 14 amino acids. The CDR3 coding sequence is TGTGCCAGCATTAGAGACAGGAACACCGGGGAGCTGTTTTTT. Protein product: CASIRDRNTGELFF.

The chain employs TRBV4-2 and TRBJ2-4; TRBD2 aligns across 9 bases. The CDR3 contains 19 residues. J gave up 2 bases and V 4 bases, and 15 bases lay outside the gene matches. CDR1 is LGHNA and CDR2 is YNFKEQ in the germline V gene. CDR3 DNA: TGTGCCAGCAGCCCCACGTTTAATAGCGGGAGAGGGTCCAAAAACATTCAGTACTTC. Translation gives CASSPTFNSGRGSKNIQYF.

J is TRBJ2-1 and V is TRBV7-3, with 12 bases that match TRBD2. Per the germline V gene, CDR1 is SGHTA and CDR2 is FQGTGA. The CDR3 is made up of 15 amino acids. V gave up 5 bases and J gave up 4 bases; unmatched junction bases: 3. The CDR3 spells CASSLAGGEYNEQFF. As DNA, the CDR3 is TGTGCCAGCAGCCTAGCGGGAGGGGAATACAATGAGCAGTTCTTC.

The V gene is TRBV4-1, the J gene TRBJ2-7; 10 positions match TRBD2. With V trimmed by 5 bases and J by 3 bases, 7 bases remained unmatched. CDR1 and CDR2 from the germline V gene are MGHRA and YSYEKL. The CDR3 length is 15 residues. The CDR3 sequence: CASSTLAGAIYEQYF. Here the CDR3 DNA reads TGCGCCAGCAGCACCCTAGCGGGAGCAATCTACGAGCAGTACTTC.

The chain carries TRBV15 and TRBJ1-2; D uncertain. The germline V gene has CDR1 LNHNV and CDR2 YYDKDF (reference sequence). CDR3 size: 14 residues. The V end was cut by 1 base, the J end by 5 bases, with 11 bases between. CDR3 in DNA: TGTGCCACCAGCAGAGTAGACGGGTCGTATGGCTACACCTTC. Protein sequence: CATSRVDGSYGYTF.

In DNA form, the CDR3 reads TGTGCCAGAAGCGGCCAATCTATCGGACTAGCGGGGATCACAGATACGCAGTATTTT. It translates to CARSGQSIGLAGITDTQYF. The chain joins TRBV5-3 to TRBJ2-3; 12 bases line up with TRBD2. TRBV5-3 is flagged as an ORF with uncertain function. The ends lost 4 bases at V and 2 bases at J; junction bases unmatched: 14. This CDR3 has 19 amino acids.

This chain uses TRBV24-1 with TRBJ2-4, with D tentatively TRBD1 (5 bases). The CDR3 consists of 14 residues. Germline CDR1 KGHDR, CDR2 SFDVKD. V was clipped by 6 bases and J by 5 bases, with 13 bases between them. The CDR3 sequence is CATSSSRAQNIQYF. The CDR3 DNA reads as TGTGCCACCAGTAGCTCCAGGGCACAAAACATTCAGTACTTC.

V is TRBV5-1 and J is TRBJ2-1; TRBD1 agrees at 11 bases. CDR3 size: 15 residues. J was trimmed by 5 bases and V by 4 bases; bases with no gene match: 5. The V gene's germline CDR1 is SGHRS and CDR2 YFSETQ. CDR3 loop: CASSKGTGGDNEQFF. Written as DNA, the CDR3 is TGCGCCAGCAGCAAAGGGACAGGGGGTGACAATGAGCAGTTCTTC.